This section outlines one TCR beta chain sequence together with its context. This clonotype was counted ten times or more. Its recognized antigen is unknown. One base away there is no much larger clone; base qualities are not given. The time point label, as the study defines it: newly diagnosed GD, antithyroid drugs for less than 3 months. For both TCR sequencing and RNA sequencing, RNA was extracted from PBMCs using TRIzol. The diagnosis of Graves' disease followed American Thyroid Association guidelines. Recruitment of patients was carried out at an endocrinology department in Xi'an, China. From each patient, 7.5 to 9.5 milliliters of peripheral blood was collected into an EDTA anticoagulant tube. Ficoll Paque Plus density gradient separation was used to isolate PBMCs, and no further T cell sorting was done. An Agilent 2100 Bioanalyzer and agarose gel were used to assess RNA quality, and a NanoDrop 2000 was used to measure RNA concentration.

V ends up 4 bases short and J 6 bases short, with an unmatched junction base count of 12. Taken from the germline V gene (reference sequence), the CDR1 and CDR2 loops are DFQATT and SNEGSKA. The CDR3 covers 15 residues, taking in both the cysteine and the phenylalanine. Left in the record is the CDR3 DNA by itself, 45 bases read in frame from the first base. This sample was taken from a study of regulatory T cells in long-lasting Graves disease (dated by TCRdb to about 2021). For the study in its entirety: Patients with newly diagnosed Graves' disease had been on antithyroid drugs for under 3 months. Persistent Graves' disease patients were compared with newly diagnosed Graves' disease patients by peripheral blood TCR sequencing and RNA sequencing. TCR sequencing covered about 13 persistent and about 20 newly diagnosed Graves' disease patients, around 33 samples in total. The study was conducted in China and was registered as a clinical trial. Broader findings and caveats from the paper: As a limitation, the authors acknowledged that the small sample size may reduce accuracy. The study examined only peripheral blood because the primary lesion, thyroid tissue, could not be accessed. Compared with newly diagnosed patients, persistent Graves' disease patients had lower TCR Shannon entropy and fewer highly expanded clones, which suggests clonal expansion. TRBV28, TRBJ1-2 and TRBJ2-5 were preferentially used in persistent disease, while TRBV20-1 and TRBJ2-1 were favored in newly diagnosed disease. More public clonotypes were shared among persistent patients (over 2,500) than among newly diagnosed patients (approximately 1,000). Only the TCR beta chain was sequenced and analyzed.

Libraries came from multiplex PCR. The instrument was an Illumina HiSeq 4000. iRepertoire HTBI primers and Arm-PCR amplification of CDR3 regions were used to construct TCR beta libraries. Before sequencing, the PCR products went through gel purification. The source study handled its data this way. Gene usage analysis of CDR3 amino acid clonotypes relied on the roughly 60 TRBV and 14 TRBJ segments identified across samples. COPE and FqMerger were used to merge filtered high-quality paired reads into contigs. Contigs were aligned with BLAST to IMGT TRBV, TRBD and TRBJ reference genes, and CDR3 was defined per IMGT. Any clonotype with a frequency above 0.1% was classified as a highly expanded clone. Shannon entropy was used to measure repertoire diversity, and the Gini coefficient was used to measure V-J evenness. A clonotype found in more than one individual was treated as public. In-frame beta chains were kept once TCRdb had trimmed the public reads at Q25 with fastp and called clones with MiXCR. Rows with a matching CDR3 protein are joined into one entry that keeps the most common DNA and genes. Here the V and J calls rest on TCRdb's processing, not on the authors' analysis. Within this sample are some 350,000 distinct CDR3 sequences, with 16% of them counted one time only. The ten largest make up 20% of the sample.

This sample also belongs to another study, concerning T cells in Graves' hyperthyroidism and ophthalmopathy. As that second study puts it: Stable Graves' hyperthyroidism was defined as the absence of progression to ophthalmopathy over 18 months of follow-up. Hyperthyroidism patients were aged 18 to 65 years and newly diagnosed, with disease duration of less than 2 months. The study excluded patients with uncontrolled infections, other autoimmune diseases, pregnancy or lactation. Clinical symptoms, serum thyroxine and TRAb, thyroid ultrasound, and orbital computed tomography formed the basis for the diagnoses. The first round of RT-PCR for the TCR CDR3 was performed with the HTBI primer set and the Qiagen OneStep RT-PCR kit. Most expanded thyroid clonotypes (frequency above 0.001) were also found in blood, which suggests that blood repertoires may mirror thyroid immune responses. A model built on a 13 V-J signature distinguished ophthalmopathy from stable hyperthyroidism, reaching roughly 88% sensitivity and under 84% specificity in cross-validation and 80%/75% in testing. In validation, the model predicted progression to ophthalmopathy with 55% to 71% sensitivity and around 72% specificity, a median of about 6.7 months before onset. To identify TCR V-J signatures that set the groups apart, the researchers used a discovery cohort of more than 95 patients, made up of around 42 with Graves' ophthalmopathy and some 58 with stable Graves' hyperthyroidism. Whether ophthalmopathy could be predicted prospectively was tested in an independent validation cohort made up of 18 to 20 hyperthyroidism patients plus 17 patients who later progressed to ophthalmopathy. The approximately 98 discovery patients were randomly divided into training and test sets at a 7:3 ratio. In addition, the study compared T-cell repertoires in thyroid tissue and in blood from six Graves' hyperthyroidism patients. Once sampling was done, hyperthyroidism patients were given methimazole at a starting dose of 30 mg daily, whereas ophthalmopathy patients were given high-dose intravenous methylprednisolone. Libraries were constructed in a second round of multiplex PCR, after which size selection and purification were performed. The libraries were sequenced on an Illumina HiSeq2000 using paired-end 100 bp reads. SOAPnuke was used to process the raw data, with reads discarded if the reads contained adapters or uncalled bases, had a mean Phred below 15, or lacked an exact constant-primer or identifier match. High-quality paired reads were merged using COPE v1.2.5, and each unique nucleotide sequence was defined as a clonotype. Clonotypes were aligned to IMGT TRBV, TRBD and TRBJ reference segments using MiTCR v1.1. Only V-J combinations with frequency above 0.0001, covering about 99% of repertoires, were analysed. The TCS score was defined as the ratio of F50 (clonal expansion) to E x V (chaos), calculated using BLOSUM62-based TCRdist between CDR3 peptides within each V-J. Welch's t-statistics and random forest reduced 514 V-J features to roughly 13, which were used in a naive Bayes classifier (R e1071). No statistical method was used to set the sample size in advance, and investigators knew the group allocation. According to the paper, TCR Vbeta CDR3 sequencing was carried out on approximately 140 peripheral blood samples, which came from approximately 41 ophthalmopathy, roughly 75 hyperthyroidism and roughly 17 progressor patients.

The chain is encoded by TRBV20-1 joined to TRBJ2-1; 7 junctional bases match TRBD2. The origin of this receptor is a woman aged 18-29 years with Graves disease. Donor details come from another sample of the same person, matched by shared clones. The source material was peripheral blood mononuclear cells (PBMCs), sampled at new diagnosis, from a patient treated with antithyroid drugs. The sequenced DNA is TGCAGTGCTACGGGGGTGGGGCGGGGGTTCAATGAGCAGTTCTTC. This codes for CSATGVGRGFNEQFF.